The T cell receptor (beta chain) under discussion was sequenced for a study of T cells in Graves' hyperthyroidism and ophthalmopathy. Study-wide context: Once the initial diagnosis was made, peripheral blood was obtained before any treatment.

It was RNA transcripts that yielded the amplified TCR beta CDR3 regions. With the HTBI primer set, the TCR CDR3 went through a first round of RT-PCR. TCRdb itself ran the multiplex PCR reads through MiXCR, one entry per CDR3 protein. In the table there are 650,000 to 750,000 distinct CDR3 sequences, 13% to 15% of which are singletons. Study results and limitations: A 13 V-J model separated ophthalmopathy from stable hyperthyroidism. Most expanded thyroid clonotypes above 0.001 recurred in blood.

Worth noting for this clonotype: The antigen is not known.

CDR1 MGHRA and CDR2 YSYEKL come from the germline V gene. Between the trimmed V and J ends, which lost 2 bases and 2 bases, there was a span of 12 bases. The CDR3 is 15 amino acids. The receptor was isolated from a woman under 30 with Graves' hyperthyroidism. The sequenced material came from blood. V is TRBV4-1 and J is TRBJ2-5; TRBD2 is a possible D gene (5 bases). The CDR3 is CASSQTPGDQETQYF. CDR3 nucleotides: TGCGCCAGCAGCCAAACCCCCGGGGATCAAGAGACCCAGTACTTC.